Below, one TCR beta chain is given with its context. The CDR3 covers 16 residues. The junction had 9 bases not matched to a gene; V was cut back by 1 base and J by 10 bases. CDR1 and CDR2 from the germline V gene are MGHDK and SYGVNS. The data stem from a study of blood T cell repertoires in COVID-19. Study context: Both acute and convalescent COVID-19 samples were obtained from the United States, Italy and Spain.

Some clones are missing from TCRdb's copy, which holds only in-frame ones; the method was immunoSEQ multiplex PCR. Counted here are roughly 250,000 clones, about 76% occurring once; the ten biggest clones make up roughly 2.9%. The TCR was taken from a woman aged 60-75 years with active or convalescent COVID-19. Material for sequencing was peripheral blood. The genes are TRBV25-1 and TRBJ1-6, with 8 positions matching TRBD1. The CDR3 loop reads CASSEWTGRQGSPLHF. CDR3 nucleotide sequence: TGTGCCAGCAGTGAATGGACAGGGAGACAAGGATCACCCCTCCACTTT.